These 12 T cell receptor beta chains share one sample of origin, sequenced in a study of blood T cells in healthy people across ages. A second PCR of roughly 7 to 11 cycles used a sample-barcoded 5' primer and a J-beta primer mix. From the 5' RACE reads, TCRdb called clonotypes with MiXCR, one entry per CDR3 protein. Of around 1,500,000 distinct CDR3 sequences in the sample, approximately 38% were seen once. Sequencing was performed on blood. Receptors were obtained from a woman in her late teens or twenties in good health.

V gene TRBV6-5 combines with J gene TRBJ1-5; a possible D gene is TRBD1 (6 bases). This CDR3 contains 15 residues. Germline V gene sequence: CDR1 MNHEY, CDR2 SVGAGI. Trimming shortened V by 6 bases and J by 6 bases, and 18 bases separated the two germline ends. CDR3 bases: TGTGCCAGCAGCCCGATCTCAGGGGCATCTCAGCCCCAGCATTTT. Translated, it gives CASSPISGASQPQHF.

V gene TRBV12-3 or TRBV12-4 combines with J gene TRBJ2-5; 15 nucleotides align to TRBD2. This CDR3 spans 15 amino acids. V lost 5 bases, J lost 11 bases, and 9 bases stayed unmatched. The CDR3 nucleotides read TGTGCCAGCAGTAAGGGACTAGCGGGGGGAAATGAGCAGTACTTC. It codes for CASSKGLAGGNEQYF.

The chain carries TRBV7-6 and TRBJ2-7; possibly TRBD2 for D (6 bases). Trimming took 4 bases from V and 3 from J, leaving 19 bases between them. CDR1 and CDR2 from the germline V gene are SGHVS and FNYEAQ. The CDR3 length is 16 residues. CDR3 DNA sequence: TGTGCCAGCAGCTCCCAAACAGCCGGGGGAAGCTACGAGCAGTACTTC. This translates into CASSSQTAGGSYEQYF.

The V and J genes are TRBV7-9 and TRBJ2-7, with D possibly being TRBD1 (5 bases). The germline CDR1 and CDR2 sequences are SEHNR and FQNEAQ (reference sequence). The V and J ends lost 2 bases and 3 bases respectively, with 14 bases between them. The CDR3 length is 15 residues. The DNA for the CDR3 is TGTGCCAGCAGCTTATCTCAGGGCTCTTACTACGAGCAGTACTTC. Its translation is CASSLSQGSYYEQYF.

The chain recombines TRBV7-8 with TRBJ2-3, with 9 bases identical to TRBD2. Per germline, CDR1 SGHVS and CDR2 FQNEAQ. The CDR3 loop spans 15 amino acids. V trimming: 3 bases; J trimming: 3 bases; junction bases outside the gene matches: 4. The chain's CDR3 is CASSFSGSITDTQYF. CDR3 coding DNA: TGTGCCAGCAGCTTTAGCGGGAGCATAACAGATACGCAGTATTTT.

The chain employs TRBV5-5 and TRBJ1-5, with TRBD1 as a possible D gene (5 bases). Germline V gene data show CDR1 as SGHKS and CDR2 as YYEKEE (reference sequence). This CDR3 is 15 amino acids long. V was pared by 3 bases and J by 7 bases, with 17 bases between. The DNA of the CDR3 is TGTGCCAGCAGCTCGCACGGGGGTACGATCCAGCCCCAGCATTTT. Residues: CASSSHGGTIQPQHF.

With respect to this clonotype: The junction and the germline gene differ at one end; a read error may be behind it. The J gene is TRBJ2-3, the V gene TRBV6-6; D gene unclear. Germline V gene sequence: CDR1 MNHNY, CDR2 SVGAGI (reference sequence). This CDR3 has 12 amino acids. CDR3 loop: CARSYDAVTQYF. The DNA of the CDR3 is TGTGCCCGCAGTTACGATGCCGTAACGCAGTATTTT.

This chain joins TRBV7-2 and TRBJ2-1; D might be TRBD2 (6 bases). CDR3 length: 16 amino acids. V lost 2 bases and J 2 bases, leaving 13 bases between the germline ends. Germline CDR1 is SGHTA and CDR2 is FQGNSA. The CDR3 DNA is TGTGCCAGCAGCTTAACGGGCGGGACGGCCTACAATGAGCAGTTCTTC. Translation gives CASSLTGGTAYNEQFF.

V and J are TRBV7-9 and TRBJ1-4; D is unresolved. Germline lookup yields CDR1 SEHNR and CDR2 FQNEAQ (reference sequence). This CDR3 is built from 15 residues. V was cut by 0 bases and J by 2 bases, with 7 bases left in between. The DNA for the CDR3 is TGTGCCAGCAGCTTAGCTGATATCACTAATGAAAAACTGTTTTTT. Protein sequence: CASSLADITNEKLFF. Looking up the rest from reference TRBV7-9 and TRBJ1-4 gives the full variable domain: DTGVSQNPRHKITKRGQNVTFRCDPISEHNRLYWYRQTLGQGPEFLTYFQNEAQLEKSRLLSDRFSAERPKGSFSTLEIQRTEQGDSAMYLCASSLADITNEKLFFGSGTQLSVL.

The chain combines TRBV11-1 with TRBJ2-1; 13 positions agree with TRBD2. Germline lookup yields CDR1 SGHAT and CDR2 FQDESV (reference sequence). V shed 1 base and J 0 bases; nucleotides not matched to a gene: 9. CDR3 length: 20 residues. In nucleotides, the CDR3 is TGTGCCAGCAGCTTAGATGGGACTAGCGGGACCATCAGCTCCTACAATGAGCAGTTCTTC. This encodes CASSLDGTSGTISSYNEQFF.

This clonotype was seen a few times. The CDR3 loop reads CASSLASAGGSKNIQYF. The CDR3 DNA reads as TGTGCCAGCAGCTTAGCTTCGGCAGGGGGCTCCAAAAACATTCAGTACTTC. This sequence joins TRBV7-9 and TRBJ2-4; 8 bases agree with TRBD1. Germline V gene lookup returns CDR1 SEHNR and CDR2 FQNEAQ (reference sequence). The CDR3 is 17 amino acids. Trimming at V came to 0 bases and at J to 2 bases, leaving 6 bases not matched to a gene.

This chain uses TRBV11-1 with TRBJ2-1; TRBD2 matches 7 bases. The last part of the DNA fits TRBJ2-7 better; the J call may be wrong. This CDR3 is built from 17 residues. Germline assignment: CDR1 SGHAT and CDR2 FQDESV (reference sequence). CDR3 in amino acids: CASSLGGGSGAYNEQYF. For the CDR3, the DNA is TGTGCCAGCAGCTTAGGGGGCGGGAGTGGGGCTTACAATGAGCAGTACTTC.